This passage covers 11 T cell receptor beta chains from one sample sequenced in a study of human T cells and chemical hapten exposure. Stated time point: pre-sensitization, week 0. Treatment indicated: therapeutic diphenylcyclopropenone sensitization with weekly scalp DPC. TCRdb called the RACE reads again in MiXCR, with one record for every CDR3 protein. The sample has 84,000 or so distinct CDR3 sequences; 7.5% to 9.5% are singletons. The material sequenced was whole blood, taken in connection with sensitization to the hapten diphenylcyclopropenone (DPC). Receptor source: a man aged 35 to 55 with alopecia areata. Some clones in this sample may be carry-over from other donors' samples.

In this sample, this clonotype turned up many times. The chain carries TRBV5-4 and TRBJ1-4; no clear D. V lost 3 bases and J lost 8, with 20 bases in between. Germline V gene lookup returns CDR1 SGHNT and CDR2 YYREEE (reference sequence). This CDR3 comprises 16 residues. CDR3 residues: CASSSPTAGVVEKLFF. The CDR3 coding sequence is TGTGCCAGCAGCTCTCCAACCGCCGGGGTCGTGGAAAAACTGTTTTTT.

With regard to this clonotype: One end of the junction varies from germline; a read error may be responsible. The chain links TRBV20-1 to TRBJ1-1; TRBD1 aligns across 10 bases. This CDR3 is built from 14 residues. Per germline, CDR1 DFQATT and CDR2 SNEGSKA (reference sequence). The CDR3, as DNA: TGCAGTGCTCGAGACAGGGGGCGTATTACTGAAGCTTTCTTT. Translated, it gives CSARDRGRITEAFF.

The sample holds a few counts of this clonotype. This sequence joins TRBV9 and TRBJ2-7; D unresolved. V shed 3 bases and J shed 3 bases, with 7 bases lying between them. The germline gives CDR1 SGDLS, CDR2 YYNGEE. This CDR3 comprises 12 residues. CDR3 sequence reads: CASSANGYEQYF. CDR3 DNA: TGTGCCAGCAGCGCTAACGGCTACGAGCAGTACTTC.

The chain couples TRBV5-4 to TRBJ2-5; possible D gene TRBD2, 6 bases. The CDR3 is 16 residues long. V lost 4 bases to trimming and J lost 3 bases, with 19 bases between them. CDR1 SGHNT and CDR2 YYREEE come from the germline V gene (reference sequence). CDR3 sequence reads: CASSPRAGPGEETQYF. DNA for the CDR3: TGTGCCAGCAGCCCACGAGCGGGCCCGGGGGAAGAGACCCAGTACTTC.

The chain recombines TRBV5-4 with TRBJ2-3, with 14 positions matching TRBD2. Germline assignment: CDR1 SGHNT and CDR2 YYREEE (reference sequence). There are 18 residues in the CDR3. The junction had 7 bases not matched to a gene; V was cut back by 0 bases and J by 4 bases. The CDR3 nucleotides read TGTGCCAGCAGCTTGGGACGGACTAGCGGGAGGAACTCAGATACGCAGTATTTT. It encodes CASSLGRTSGRNSDTQYF.

This clonotype was detected a few times. V and J are TRBV6-5 and TRBJ2-7, with a possible D match to TRBD1 (6 bases). The CDR3 runs 15 residues. Germline V gene sequence: CDR1 MNHEY, CDR2 SVGAGI. The germline V and J ends were trimmed by 5 bases and 1 base, with 15 bases remaining between them. The CDR3 nucleotides are TGTGCCAGCAGTCGCGACCCGACAGGTTCCTACGAGCAGTACGTC. The encoded protein is CASSRDPTGSYEQYV.

This clonotype was detected only a few times. In DNA form, the CDR3 reads TGTGCCAGCAGGGGGCCACAGGGATATGGCTACACCTTC. This gives the protein CASRGPQGYGYTF. The chain has TRBV7-9 and TRBJ1-2; weak D call: TRBD1 (6 bases). The V end was cut by 6 bases, the J end by 5 bases, with 13 bases between. The CDR3 loop spans 13 amino acids. From germline, CDR1 is SEHNR and CDR2 FQNEAQ (reference sequence).

The table lists this clonotype with many counts. The chain joins TRBV6-1 to TRBJ1-1, with D perhaps matching TRBD1 (6 bases). Germline V gene lookup returns CDR1 MNHNS and CDR2 SASEGT. V lost 6 bases to trimming and J lost 1 base, with 9 bases between them. This CDR3 contains 13 residues. The CDR3: CASRTGQNTEAFF. CDR3 DNA: TGTGCCAGCAGGACAGGCCAGAACACTGAAGCTTTCTTT.

As for this clonotype: This clone may be a read error of a much larger clone one base away. This chain links TRBV4-1 with TRBJ1-3; no definite D call. CDR1 is MGHRA and CDR2 is YSYEKL in the germline V gene. The CDR3 is made up of 15 amino acids. The CDR3 DNA reads as TGCGCCAGCAGCCCCACAGCACAAGCTGGAAACACCATAAATTTT. Amino acids: CASSPTAQAGNTINF.

The chain uses TRBV28 and TRBJ2-7; D is possibly TRBD1 (5 bases). The CDR3 is 13 residues long. The germline gives CDR1 MDHEN, CDR2 SYDVKM. CDR3: CAWGRPSSYEQYF. The CDR3 DNA is TGTGCTTGGGGCAGGCCCTCCTCCTACGAGCAGTACTTC. Together with reference TRBV28 and TRBJ2-7, the CDR3 gives the full variable domain: DVKVTQSSRYLVKRTGEKVFLECVQDMDHENMFWYRQDPGLGLRLIYFSYDVKMKEKGDIPEGYSVSREKKERFSLILESASTNQTSMYLCAWGRPSSYEQYFGPGTRLTVT.

This clonotype has at least ten counts. The V call is TRBV7-8, the J call TRBJ2-7, with D unresolved. V lost 4 bases, J lost 4 bases, and 5 bases lay in between. This CDR3 is 11 amino acids long. CDR1 is SGHVS and CDR2 is FQNEAQ in the germline V gene. The CDR3 DNA is TGTGCCAGCAGCTCCGAATACGAGCAGTACGTC. Amino acid sequence: CASSSEYEQYV.